The rows below give T cell receptor beta chains drawn from one sample of a study of cytomegalovirus exposure and HLA in healthy donors. Assay: immunoSEQ multiplex PCR; the TCRdb copy retains only in-frame clones and omits some. The data hold 85,000 to 100,000 clones, with 90% observed a single time. Specimen: PBMCs. All receptors come from a man in his late teens or twenties in good health and CMV-seronegative. Both conserved end residues are part of each CDR3. Each record gives: clone size, V gene, J gene, D gene, CDR3 protein, CDR3 DNA. A D gene is named only where the DNA matches it firmly. Clone size is stated in some rows and not others, as once, few, many or a class when expanded.

>-|TRBV5-4|TRBJ2-3|TRBD2
CASSSKLAFTDTQYF
TGTGCCAGCAGCTCAAAACTAGCGTTTACAGATACGCAGTATTTT
>once|TRBV14|TRBJ1-4|-
CASSQASRITNEKLFF
TGTGCCAGCAGCCAAGCCTCCAGGATTACTAATGAAAAACTGTTTTTT
>-|TRBV9|TRBJ1-1|-
CASSVGGAGTEAFF
TGTGCCAGCAGCGTAGGGGGCGCAGGCACTGAAGCTTTCTTT
>-|TRBV1|TRBJ2-3|-
CTSSQASTDTQYF
TGCACCAGCAGCCAAGCTAGCACAGATACGCAGTATTTT
>-|TRBV5-1|TRBJ1-1|TRBD1
CATTEGGTGRPRAFF
TGCGCCACCACGGAGGGGGGGACAGGCCGCCCCCGGGCTTTCTTT
>-|TRBV6-4|TRBJ1-1|TRBD1
CASSRGWNTEAFF
TGTGCCAGCAGCAGGGGGTGGAACACTGAAGCTTTCTTT
>once|TRBV12-5|TRBJ2-7|TRBD1
CASGLDPGGDSYEQYF
TGTGCTAGTGGTTTGGACCCAGGGGGCGACAGCTACGAGCAGTACTTC
>-|TRBV19|TRBJ2-1|TRBD2
CASTQPGGREQFF
TGTGCCAGTACTCAACCGGGGGGGCGTGAGCAGTTCTTC
>-|TRBV7-8|TRBJ2-3|-
CASSPLVADSDTQYF
TGTGCCAGCAGCCCTCTGGTAGCCGATTCAGATACGCAGTATTTT
>-|TRBV10-3|TRBJ2-2|TRBD2
CAISGSGRGPTGELFF
TGTGCCATCAGTGGTAGCGGGAGAGGTCCCACCGGGGAGCTGTTTTTT
>-|TRBV5-1|TRBJ2-1|TRBD2
CASSLPSGSRGDEQFF
TGCGCCAGCAGCTTGCCCAGCGGGAGTAGGGGGGATGAGCAGTTCTTC
>once|TRBV2|TRBJ2-2|-
CASSMDRPGELFF
TGTGCCAGCAGTATGGACAGACCCGGGGAGCTGTTTTTT